Each of the 20 T cell receptor beta chains below was sequenced from the same sample in a study of T cell changes during pregnancy in multiple sclerosis. Repertoires were generated with immunoSEQ multiplex PCR, while TCRdb's copy carries only in-frame clones and drops some. Found here are 50,000 to 55,000 clones, around 90% of them singletons; the top ten hold around 0.48%. This specimen was CD4+ T cells from peripheral blood mononuclear cells, taken in the third trimester of pregnancy. The receptors shown here come from a female donor with multiple sclerosis, enrolled in a pregnancy study.

The chain combines TRBV18 with TRBJ2-7, with D possibly TRBD1 on 5 matching bases. The CDR3 totals 11 residues. The V and J ends lost 8 bases and 6 bases respectively, with 11 bases between them. Germline values: CDR1 KGHSH, CDR2 LQKENI. This CDR3 reads CASARAGEQYF. DNA of the CDR3: TGTGCCAGCGCCAGGGCCGGCGAGCAGTACTTC.

The chain joins TRBV4-1 to TRBJ1-2; weak D call: TRBD1 (5 bases). V was trimmed by 0 bases and J by 0 bases, leaving 17 bases between them. The CDR3 is 18 amino acids. CDR1 is MGHRA, CDR2 YSYEKL, per germline. The CDR3 sequence: CASSQDGTWGQTNYGYTF. In nucleotides, the CDR3 is TGCGCCAGCAGCCAAGATGGAACTTGGGGCCAGACTAACTATGGCTACACCTTC.

Comment on this clone: The junction and the germline gene differ at one end; a read error may be behind it. This chain connects TRBV4-2 to TRBJ1-1; D not certain. The CDR3 spans 15 residues. Germline CDR1 LGHNA, CDR2 YNFKEQ. CDR3 sequence (DNA): TGTGCCAGCAGCCAAGAACCAGGTGTGAAGACTGAAGCTTTCTTT. It translates to CASSQEPGVKTEAFF.

The V call is TRBV13, the J call TRBJ2-7; D perhaps matches TRBD2 (5 bases). The CDR3 covers 15 residues. Germline CDR1 PRHDT, CDR2 FYEKMQ (reference sequence). V was shortened by 4 bases and J by 4 bases, with 17 bases between the two germline ends. CDR3 DNA sequence: TGTGCCAGCAGCTCAGCTAGCCCGACCGTTTACGAGCAGTACTTC. Its protein is CASSSASPTVYEQYF.

This clone was observed a handful of times. V and J are TRBV29-1 and TRBJ2-5; possible D gene TRBD1, 6 bases. V lost 4 bases and J 3 bases, leaving 6 bases between the germline ends. The CDR3 consists of 11 residues. The germline gives CDR1 SQVTM, CDR2 ANQGSEA. This CDR3 reads CSVAGEETQYF. In DNA form, the CDR3 reads TGCAGCGTTGCAGGGGAAGAGACCCAGTACTTC.

This chain uses TRBV6-6 with TRBJ1-5, with D possibly matching TRBD1 (6 bases). V was pared by 5 bases and J by 7 bases, with 15 bases between. This CDR3 is built from 14 residues. The germline gives CDR1 MNHNY, CDR2 SVGAGI (reference sequence). The CDR3 DNA reads TGTGCCAGCAGTAGTACAGGGATGGTGCAGCCCCAGCATTTT. Translation gives CASSSTGMVQPQHF.

The V gene is TRBV9, the J gene TRBJ1-2, with D maybe TRBD1 (6 bases). The CDR3 has 13 residues. The V gene's germline CDR1 is SGDLS and CDR2 YYNGEE. V was pared by 0 bases and J by 8 bases, with 11 bases between. In DNA form, the CDR3 reads TGTGCCAGCAGCGTAGGAGGGGGTGGGGGCTACACCTTC. Residues: CASSVGGGGGYTF.

V and J are TRBV27 and TRBJ2-7, with D maybe TRBD2 (6 bases). This CDR3 has 17 amino acids. Germline V gene data show CDR1 as MNHEY and CDR2 as SMNVEV (reference sequence). With 5 bases removed from V and 1 base from J, the gap between germline ends came to 21 bases. CDR3 DNA sequence: TGTGCCAGCAGTCGAGAAAGCAGGGTGGCGGGATCCTACGAGCAGTACTTC. Its translation is CASSRESRVAGSYEQYF.

This sequence joins TRBV9 and TRBJ2-1; D possibly corresponds to TRBD2 (6 bases). Per the germline V gene, CDR1 is SGDLS and CDR2 is YYNGEE. Trimming left V 4 bases short and J 6 bases short, with 14 bases between. The CDR3 is 14 amino acids. The CDR3 spells CASSPSGGRNEQFF. The CDR3 DNA reads TGTGCCAGCAGCCCCTCCGGGGGACGCAATGAGCAGTTCTTC.

This sequence joins TRBV10-1 and TRBJ2-5, with D possibly being TRBD1 (6 bases). V gave up 6 bases and J gave up 7 bases, with 18 bases separating them. The CDR3 is 14 residues long. Germline CDR1 WNHNN, CDR2 SYGVQD (reference sequence). The CDR3 DNA is TGCGCCAGCAGCCAAGGACAGACTGGGGGGACCCAGTACTTC. Its translation is CASSQGQTGGTQYF.

The V and J genes are TRBV10-2 and TRBJ1-2, with no clear D. V shed 5 bases and J shed 5 bases, with 9 bases lying between them. This CDR3 contains 12 residues. The germline CDR1 and CDR2 sequences are WSHSY and SAAADI. The CDR3 loop is CASSLSGYGYTF. DNA of the CDR3: TGCGCCAGCAGTCTTTCCGGGTATGGCTACACCTTC.

The gene calls are TRBV7-9 and TRBJ2-7; 8 bases map to TRBD1. Unmatched junction bases numbered 15, after V lost 3 bases and J lost 2 bases. Looked up from germline, CDR1 is SEHNR and CDR2 is FQNEAQ (reference sequence). CDR3 length: 18 residues. The CDR3 sequence: CASSFSSTGQGGAYEQYF. The CDR3 DNA reads as TGTGCCAGCAGCTTTAGCTCGACAGGACAGGGAGGAGCCTACGAGCAGTACTTC.

The rearrangement joins TRBV9 to TRBJ1-3, with 10 positions matching TRBD1. There are 15 residues in the CDR3. Germline trimming cut 2 bases from V and 4 bases from J; bases unmatched to any gene: 3. The germline gives CDR1 SGDLS, CDR2 YYNGEE. The chain's CDR3 is CASSVGTGVGNTIYF. CDR3 coding DNA: TGTGCCAGCAGCGTTGGGACAGGGGTCGGAAACACCATATATTTT. Using reference TRBV9 and TRBJ1-3 for the parts outside the CDR3, the full variable domain is DSGVTQTPKHLITATGQRVTLRCSPRSGDLSVYWYQQSLDQGLQFLIQYYNGEERAKGNILERFSAQQFPDLHSELNLSSLELGDSALYFCASSVGTGVGNTIYFGEGSWLTVV.

The chain uses TRBV2 and TRBJ2-1, with D perhaps matching TRBD2 (5 bases). The V end was cut by 3 bases, the J end by 0 bases, with 9 bases between. This CDR3 has 15 residues. Germline V lookup: CDR1 SNHLY, CDR2 FYNNEI. The CDR3 DNA follows: TGTGCCAGCAGTGACGAGGGCAGCTCCTACAATGAGCAGTTCTTC. Amino acid sequence: CASSDEGSSYNEQFF.

This sequence joins TRBV7-2 and TRBJ2-1; TRBD1 agrees at 9 bases. Trimming at V came to 2 bases and at J to 12 bases, leaving 17 bases not matched to a gene. The CDR3 extends over 17 amino acids. Looked up from germline, CDR1 is SGHTA and CDR2 is FQGNSA. The CDR3 DNA reads TGTGCCAGCAGCTTACCCTCTACAGGGGGCCTGGGGTGGGGGCAGTTCTTC. It codes for CASSLPSTGGLGWGQFF.

In nucleotides, the CDR3 is TGTGCCAGCAGCATTCACTCCTACGAGCAGTACTTC. Protein product: CASSIHSYEQYF. This chain joins TRBV5-4 and TRBJ2-7; D ambiguous. The CDR3 is made up of 12 amino acids. The V and J ends lost 4 bases and 0 bases respectively, with 5 bases between them. Germline V gene sequence: CDR1 SGHNT, CDR2 YYREEE (reference sequence). Full variable domain (remainder filled in from reference TRBV5-4 and TRBJ2-7): ETGVTQSPTHLIKTRGQQVTLRCSSQSGHNTVSWYQQALGQGPQFIFQYYREEENGRGNFPPRFSGLQFPNYSSELNVNALELDDSALYLCASSIHSYEQYFGPGTRLTVT.

J is TRBJ1-2 and V is TRBV14; weak D call: TRBD1 (5 bases). CDR3 length: 14 amino acids. With 1 base removed from V and 2 bases from J, the gap between germline ends came to 8 bases. The germline V gene encodes CDR1 SGHDN and CDR2 FVKESK. CDR3 loop: CASSQGRQNYGYTF. In DNA form, the CDR3 reads TGTGCCAGCAGCCAAGGTCGACAGAACTATGGCTACACCTTC.

CDR3 amino acids: CASSQELVGVGGNTIYF. CDR3 coding DNA: TGCGCCAGCAGCCAAGAACTGGTAGGGGTCGGCGGAAACACCATATATTTT. The rearrangement uses TRBV4-1 and TRBJ1-3; a possible D gene is TRBD1 (5 bases). The germline gives CDR1 MGHRA, CDR2 YSYEKL. The CDR3 covers 17 residues. The V gene lost 0 bases and the J gene lost 4 bases, with 16 bases spanning the gap.

CDR3 protein: CSVEDRAGGYEQYF. CDR3 coding DNA: TGCAGCGTTGAAGATCGAGCGGGGGGCTACGAGCAGTACTTC. The V call is TRBV29-1, the J call TRBJ2-7, with 9 nucleotides matching TRBD2. This CDR3 has 14 residues. Per the germline V gene, CDR1 is SQVTM and CDR2 is ANQGSEA. V lost 0 bases and J lost 3; bases outside the gene matches: 3.

The chain links TRBV12-2 to TRBJ1-5; TRBD1, as called in the table, went unchecked against the DNA. TRBV12-2 is a known pseudogene. This CDR3 has 15 residues. In DNA, the CDR3 is TGTGCAAGTCGCTTCAGACAGGCGAGCAATCAGCCCCAGCATTTT. It codes for CASRFRQASNQPQHF.